The clone carrying this T cell receptor beta chain appeared a few times. Its target is unknown. The sample originates from a study of T cell repertoires in cytomegalovirus infection. V was shortened by 5 bases and J by 4 bases, with 17 bases between the two germline ends. The germline V gene encodes CDR1 SGHTA and CDR2 FQGNSA. The CDR3 runs to 15 residues. TCRdb redid the calling of the reads with MiXCR, one entry per CDR3 protein. Among some 940,000 distinct CDR3 sequences listed, roughly 30% were seen once. The input for sequencing was cultured CD8+ T cells from PBMCs, taken from culture after CMV antigen stimulation. The chain couples TRBV7-2 to TRBJ1-2; D remains ambiguous. The sequence came from a human donor in good health (CMV status not recorded). Some clones in this sample may be carry-over from other donors' samples. The CDR3 nucleotides are TGTGCCAGCAGCCCCAAGCCGGGGTCGGGCTATGGCTACACCTTC. Translation gives CASSPKPGSGYGYTF. Based on the CDR3 plus reference TRBV7-2 and TRBJ1-2, the full variable domain is GAGVSQSPSNKVTEKGKDVELRCDPISGHTALYWYRQSLGQGLEFLIYFQGNSAPDKSGLPSDRFSAERTGGSVSTLTIQRTQQEDSAVYLCASSPKPGSGYGYTFGSGTRLTVV.